A selection of T cell receptor beta chains follows, all from one sample in a study of cytomegalovirus exposure and HLA in healthy donors. Assay: immunoSEQ multiplex PCR; the TCRdb copy retains only in-frame clones and omits some. This table holds fewer than 200,000 clones, approximately 9.5% found once. The material sequenced was PBMCs. All receptors derive from a woman in her twenties or thirties in good health and CMV-seropositive. Each CDR3 is given with its conserved first and last residue. Fields, in order: clone size, V gene, J gene, D gene, CDR3 DNA, CDR3 protein. The D gene is left open where the match is weak. Size is omitted from some rows. Given values are once, few, many or a class for expanded clones.

abundance: NA
v_gene: TRBV20-1
j_gene: TRBJ2-7
d_gene: NA
CDR3nt: TGCAGTGGTAAGACAGACTACGAGCAGTACTTC
CDR3aa: CSGKTDYEQYF

abundance: few
v_gene: TRBV13
j_gene: TRBJ2-7
d_gene: NA
CDR3nt: TGTGCCAGCAGCTGGCAGGGCGAGCAGTACTTC
CDR3aa: CASSWQGEQYF

abundance: NA
v_gene: TRBV6-6
j_gene: TRBJ2-3
d_gene: NA
CDR3nt: TGTGCCAGCAGTTTCCCCCCCGGGGAGGATACGCAGTATTTT
CDR3aa: CASSFPPGEDTQYF

abundance: NA
v_gene: TRBV2
j_gene: TRBJ1-4
d_gene: NA
CDR3nt: TGTGCCACCCGACATTCAACTAATGAAAAACTGTTTTTT
CDR3aa: CATRHSTNEKLFF

abundance: few
v_gene: TRBV11-2
j_gene: TRBJ2-5
d_gene: NA
CDR3nt: TGTGCCAGCAGCTTAACCTACTTTGGCGGCGTACTACAAGAGACCCAGTACTTC
CDR3aa: CASSLTYFGGVLQETQYF

abundance: NA
v_gene: TRBV7-8
j_gene: TRBJ2-1
d_gene: TRBD2
CDR3nt: TGTGCCAGCAGCCCCAGCGGGAGTGCAAATGAGCAGTTCTTC
CDR3aa: CASSPSGSANEQFF

abundance: NA
v_gene: TRBV7-8
j_gene: TRBJ2-1
d_gene: NA
CDR3nt: TGTGCCAGCAGCTCAAAAGAGCGGGCCTCCTACAATGAGCAGTTCTTC
CDR3aa: CASSSKERASYNEQFF

abundance: few
v_gene: TRBV7-9
j_gene: TRBJ2-7
d_gene: TRBD1
CDR3nt: TGTGCCAGCAGCTCGGGACAGGCCAAATCCTACGAGCAGTACTTC
CDR3aa: CASSSGQAKSYEQYF

abundance: NA
v_gene: TRBV11-3
j_gene: TRBJ1-1
d_gene: NA
CDR3nt: TGTGCCAGCAGCTTATCAGGACAAAACACTGAAGCTTTCTTT
CDR3aa: CASSLSGQNTEAFF

abundance: NA
v_gene: TRBV6-5
j_gene: TRBJ2-7
d_gene: NA
CDR3nt: TGTGCCAGCAGTTCCCGGACAGCCTCCTACGAGCAGTACTTC
CDR3aa: CASSSRTASYEQYF

abundance: NA
v_gene: TRBV4-1
j_gene: TRBJ2-7
d_gene: NA
CDR3nt: TGCGCCAGCAGCCAGGGGGGAGAGGAGGGTTACTACGAGCAGTACTTC
CDR3aa: CASSQGGEEGYYEQYF

abundance: many
v_gene: TRBV21-1
j_gene: TRBJ2-7
d_gene: NA
CDR3nt: TGTGCCAGCAGCAAAGGACAGCCCTTGGGACAGGCCTACGAGCAGTACTTC
CDR3aa: CASSKGQPLGQAYEQYF

abundance: NA
v_gene: TRBV13
j_gene: TRBJ2-7
d_gene: TRBD2
CDR3nt: TGTGCCAGCAGCTTCCAGCGGGAGACTACCTACGAGCAGTACTTC
CDR3aa: CASSFQRETTYEQYF

abundance: NA
v_gene: TRBV5-1
j_gene: TRBJ2-5
d_gene: TRBD1
CDR3nt: TGCGCCAGCAGCCAAGTTGGGACAGGGGGCCTGAAGACCCAGTACTTC
CDR3aa: CASSQVGTGGLKTQYF

abundance: NA
v_gene: TRBV5-4
j_gene: TRBJ1-4
d_gene: NA
CDR3nt: TGTGCCAGCAGCTCACCCGACCGAGACATACTGTTTTTT
CDR3aa: CASSSPDRDILFF

abundance: few
v_gene: TRBV5-6
j_gene: TRBJ2-7
d_gene: NA
CDR3nt: TGTGCCAGCACTTACACGACAGGAGCCTACGAGCAGTACTTC
CDR3aa: CASTYTTGAYEQYF

abundance: NA
v_gene: TRBV7-2
j_gene: TRBJ2-5
d_gene: TRBD1
CDR3nt: TGTGCCAGCAGCTCTGTAGGGACAGGGGCTAGGGAGACCCAGTACTTC
CDR3aa: CASSSVGTGARETQYF

abundance: few
v_gene: TRBV7-2
j_gene: TRBJ2-2
d_gene: NA
CDR3nt: TGTGCCAGCAGCCCGGAGGGTTACGGGGAGCTGTTTTTT
CDR3aa: CASSPEGYGELFF

abundance: NA
v_gene: TRBV20-1
j_gene: TRBJ1-1
d_gene: NA
CDR3nt: TGCAGTGCTGGACATAGTGAAGCTTTCTTT
CDR3aa: CSAGHSEAFF

abundance: NA
v_gene: TRBV7-3
j_gene: TRBJ2-1
d_gene: TRBD2
CDR3nt: TGTGCCAGCAGCTTAAGAACTAGCGGGAGGGTTGGGGTTGTCAATGAGCAGTTCTTC
CDR3aa: CASSLRTSGRVGVVNEQFF

abundance: few
v_gene: TRBV4-1
j_gene: TRBJ1-3
d_gene: NA
CDR3nt: TGCGCCAGCAGCCAATTTCCGGGACTGGAGCTTCTCAACGGAAACACCATATATTTT
CDR3aa: CASSQFPGLELLNGNTIYF

abundance: NA
v_gene: TRBV29-1
j_gene: TRBJ2-6
d_gene: NA
CDR3nt: TGCAGCGTCCTCAGGCGTCCGGGGGCCAACGTCCTGACTTTC
CDR3aa: CSVLRRPGANVLTF

abundance: NA
v_gene: TRBV21-1
j_gene: TRBJ2-3
d_gene: NA
CDR3nt: TGTGCCAGCAGCAAAGAGCGGGAGAGGGCAGATACGCAGTATTTT
CDR3aa: CASSKERERADTQYF

abundance: few
v_gene: TRBV10-2
j_gene: TRBJ2-6
d_gene: TRBD2
CDR3nt: TGCGCCAGCGGCCGGACTAGCCGCTCTGGGGCCAACGTCCTGACTTTC
CDR3aa: CASGRTSRSGANVLTF

abundance: few
v_gene: TRBV18
j_gene: TRBJ1-1
d_gene: NA
CDR3nt: TGTGCCAGCTCCCCCTCGGCAGGGAGGACTGAAGCTTTCTTT
CDR3aa: CASSPSAGRTEAFF

abundance: few
v_gene: TRBV2
j_gene: TRBJ1-4
d_gene: NA
CDR3nt: TGTGCCAGCAGAACAGTCGAAAAACTGTTTTTT
CDR3aa: CASRTVEKLFF

abundance: few
v_gene: TRBV5-1
j_gene: TRBJ1-1
d_gene: NA
CDR3nt: TGCGCCAGCAGCTTGGGGGCCGCCCTCGTGAACACTGAAGCTTTCTTT
CDR3aa: CASSLGAALVNTEAFF

abundance: NA
v_gene: TRBV27
j_gene: TRBJ2-1
d_gene: TRBD2
CDR3nt: TGTGCCAGCAGTTTGAGGCCCCTCGGCGGGAGGGGTTTACGGGGCAATGAGCAGTTCTTC
CDR3aa: CASSLRPLGGRGLRGNEQFF

abundance: few
v_gene: TRBV30
j_gene: TRBJ2-5
d_gene: NA
CDR3nt: TGTGCCTGGAGCCCCCTGGGCGGGGAGACCCAGTACTTC
CDR3aa: CAWSPLGGETQYF

abundance: NA
v_gene: TRBV11-2
j_gene: TRBJ2-7
d_gene: NA
CDR3nt: TGTGCCAGCAGCTTTTTTGGCCGGGGGAAGAACACCCCCTACGAGCAGTACTTC
CDR3aa: CASSFFGRGKNTPYEQYF

abundance: NA
v_gene: TRBV30
j_gene: TRBJ1-1
d_gene: NA
CDR3nt: TGTGCCTGGACCCCCTACCCGCGGGGAAGAGATACTGAAGCTTTCTTT
CDR3aa: CAWTPYPRGRDTEAFF

abundance: NA
v_gene: TRBV7-2
j_gene: TRBJ2-4
d_gene: TRBD1
CDR3nt: TGTGCCAGCAGCTTAGTCAGGACAGGGAACATTCAGTACTTC
CDR3aa: CASSLVRTGNIQYF

abundance: NA
v_gene: TRBV6-6
j_gene: TRBJ2-1
d_gene: TRBD2
CDR3nt: TGTGCCAGCTTCGGGACTAGCGGGAGCTATGAGCAGTTCTTC
CDR3aa: CASFGTSGSYEQFF

abundance: NA
v_gene: TRBV13
j_gene: TRBJ1-2
d_gene: TRBD1
CDR3nt: TGTGCCAGCAGCTTAGCCCAGGGGGCCGGAAACTATGGCTACACCTTC
CDR3aa: CASSLAQGAGNYGYTF

abundance: few
v_gene: TRBV4-2
j_gene: TRBJ1-5
d_gene: NA
CDR3nt: TGTGCCAGCAGCCTCCGGCGGGGGGCAGGGAGCAATCAGCCCCAGCATTTT
CDR3aa: CASSLRRGAGSNQPQHF

abundance: NA
v_gene: TRBV11-2
j_gene: TRBJ2-7
d_gene: TRBD2
CDR3nt: TGTGCCAGCAGTTTAGCGGGAGGTACCTACGAGCAGTACTTC
CDR3aa: CASSLAGGTYEQYF

abundance: few
v_gene: TRBV7-9
j_gene: TRBJ2-7
d_gene: TRBD2
CDR3nt: TGTGCCAGCAGCTTTTCAGCGGGGGGCGAGCAGTACTTC
CDR3aa: CASSFSAGGEQYF

abundance: NA
v_gene: TRBV6-6
j_gene: TRBJ2-1
d_gene: TRBD2
CDR3nt: TGTGCCAGCAGAGGGAGACTAGCGGGAACCTACAATGAGCAGTTCTTC
CDR3aa: CASRGRLAGTYNEQFF

abundance: NA
v_gene: TRBV5-1
j_gene: TRBJ2-1
d_gene: NA
CDR3nt: TGCGCCAGCAGCTTGTCCACTTCCAACAATGAGCAGTTCTTC
CDR3aa: CASSLSTSNNEQFF

abundance: NA
v_gene: TRBV4-2
j_gene: TRBJ2-7
d_gene: TRBD2
CDR3nt: TGTGCCAGCAGCCAAGATCCAACAGCGGGAGGGTACGAGCAGTACTTC
CDR3aa: CASSQDPTAGGYEQYF

abundance: NA
v_gene: TRBV7-9
j_gene: TRBJ2-2
d_gene: NA
CDR3nt: TGTGCCAGCAGCTTGGTGGAGGGGTCCGGGGAGCTGTTTTTT
CDR3aa: CASSLVEGSGELFF